This T cell receptor beta chain came from a study of cytomegalovirus exposure and HLA in healthy donors. Study overall: The roughly 120 validation repertoires, a later analysis reported, used the same platform as the approximately 700 first-cohort repertoires. Study-wide points: First-cohort TCR clusters were later found to tend to co-occur in the approximately 120 validation repertoires. The study put under 200 TCR beta chains on its list as cytomegalovirus-associated. Researchers reported that a few CMV-associated chains were confirmed in vitro as CMV antigen-specific.

This table comes from immunoSEQ multiplex PCR, and its TCRdb copy is limited to in-frame clones, with some not included. This table holds about 58,000 clones, 90% found once. In germline, CDR1 is SEHNR, CDR2 FQNEAQ (reference sequence). The trim removed 5 bases at V and 6 bases at J, leaving 8 bases unmatched. The CDR3 extends over 15 amino acids. Concerning this clone itself: Antigen specificity is unknown.

The origin of this receptor is a man between 18 and 29 years old in good health and CMV-seronegative. This sequence joins TRBV7-9 and TRBJ2-1, with 9 bases lining up with TRBD1. Sequenced material: PBMCs. CDR3 sequence (DNA): TGTGCCAGCAGCCCCGGGACAGGGAGAGGCAATGAGCAGTTCTTC. This sequence encodes CASSPGTGRGNEQFF.